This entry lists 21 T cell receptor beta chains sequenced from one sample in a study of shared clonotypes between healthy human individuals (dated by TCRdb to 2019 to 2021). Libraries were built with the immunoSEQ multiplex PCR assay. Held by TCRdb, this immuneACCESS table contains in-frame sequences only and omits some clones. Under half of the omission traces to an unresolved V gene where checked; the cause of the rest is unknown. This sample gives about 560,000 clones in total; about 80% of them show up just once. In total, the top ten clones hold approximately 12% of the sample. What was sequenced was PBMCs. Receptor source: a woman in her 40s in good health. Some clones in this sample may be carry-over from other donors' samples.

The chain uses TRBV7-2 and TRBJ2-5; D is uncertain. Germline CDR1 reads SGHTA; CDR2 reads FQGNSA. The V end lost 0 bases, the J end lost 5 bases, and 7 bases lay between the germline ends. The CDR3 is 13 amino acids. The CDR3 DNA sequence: TGTGCCAGCAGCTTAGCTCCGTCCGAGACCCAGTACTTC. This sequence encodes CASSLAPSETQYF.

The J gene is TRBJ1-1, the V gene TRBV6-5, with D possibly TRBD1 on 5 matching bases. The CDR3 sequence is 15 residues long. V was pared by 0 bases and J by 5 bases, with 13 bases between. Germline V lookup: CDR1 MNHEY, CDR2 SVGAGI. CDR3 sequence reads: CASSYSGRARTEAFF. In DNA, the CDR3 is TGTGCCAGCAGTTACTCGGGCAGGGCGAGGACTGAAGCTTTCTTT.

CDR3 sequence (DNA): TGTGCCAGTAGTATTCCGGCGGGGCGCACAGATACGCAGTATTTT. It is translated as CASSIPAGRTDTQYF. The J gene is TRBJ2-3, the V gene TRBV19; perhaps TRBD2 as D (6 bases). Germline V gives CDR1 LNHDA, CDR2 SQIVND (reference sequence). CDR3 length: 15 residues. Trimming left V 3 bases short and J 1 base short, with 11 bases between.

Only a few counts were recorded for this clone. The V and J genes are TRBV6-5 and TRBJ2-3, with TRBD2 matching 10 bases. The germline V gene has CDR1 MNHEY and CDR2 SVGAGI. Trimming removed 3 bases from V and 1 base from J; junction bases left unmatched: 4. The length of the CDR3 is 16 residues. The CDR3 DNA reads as TGTGCCAGCAGTTATCACGGGACTAGCGGCACAGATACGCAGTATTTT. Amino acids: CASSYHGTSGTDTQYF.

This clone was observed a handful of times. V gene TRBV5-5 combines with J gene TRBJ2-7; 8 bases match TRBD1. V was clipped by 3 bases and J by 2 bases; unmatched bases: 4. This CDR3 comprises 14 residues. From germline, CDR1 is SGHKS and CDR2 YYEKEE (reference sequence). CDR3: CASSSRQGTYEQYF. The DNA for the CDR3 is TGTGCCAGCAGCTCAAGACAGGGGACCTACGAGCAGTACTTC. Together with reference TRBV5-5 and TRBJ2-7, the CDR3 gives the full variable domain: DAGVTQSPTHLIKTRGQQVTLRCSPISGHKSVSWYQQVLGQGPQFIFQYYEKEERGRGNFPDRFSARQFPNYSSELNVNALLLGDSALYLCASSSRQGTYEQYFGPGTRLTVT.

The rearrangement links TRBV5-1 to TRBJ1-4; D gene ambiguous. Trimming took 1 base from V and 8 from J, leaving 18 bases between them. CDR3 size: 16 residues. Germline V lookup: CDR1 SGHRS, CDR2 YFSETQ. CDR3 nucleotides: TGCGCCAGCAGCTTGTGGTCGGGAAGAACGAGGGAAAAACTGTTTTTT. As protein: CASSLWSGRTREKLFF.

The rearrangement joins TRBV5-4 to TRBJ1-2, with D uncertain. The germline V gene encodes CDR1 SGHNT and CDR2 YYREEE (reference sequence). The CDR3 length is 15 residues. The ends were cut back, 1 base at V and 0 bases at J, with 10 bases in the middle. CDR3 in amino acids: CASSLLSRTNYGYTF. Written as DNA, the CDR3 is TGTGCCAGCAGCTTGCTGTCCAGGACTAACTATGGCTACACCTTC. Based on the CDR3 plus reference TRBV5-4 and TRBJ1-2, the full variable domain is ETGVTQSPTHLIKTRGQQVTLRCSSQSGHNTVSWYQQALGQGPQFIFQYYREEENGRGNFPPRFSGLQFPNYSSELNVNALELDDSALYLCASSLLSRTNYGYTFGSGTRLTVV.

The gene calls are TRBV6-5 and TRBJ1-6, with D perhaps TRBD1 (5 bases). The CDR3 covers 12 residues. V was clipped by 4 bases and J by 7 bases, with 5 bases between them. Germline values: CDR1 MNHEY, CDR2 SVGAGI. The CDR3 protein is CASSWGNSPLHF. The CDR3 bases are TGTGCCAGCAGTTGGGGCAATTCACCCCTCCACTTT.

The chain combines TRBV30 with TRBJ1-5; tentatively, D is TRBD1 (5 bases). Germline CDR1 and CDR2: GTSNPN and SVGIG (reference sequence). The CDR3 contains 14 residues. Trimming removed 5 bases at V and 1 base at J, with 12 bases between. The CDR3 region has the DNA TGTGCCTGGCAGTCAAGGGGAAGCAATCAGCCCCAGCATTTT. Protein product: CAWQSRGSNQPQHF.

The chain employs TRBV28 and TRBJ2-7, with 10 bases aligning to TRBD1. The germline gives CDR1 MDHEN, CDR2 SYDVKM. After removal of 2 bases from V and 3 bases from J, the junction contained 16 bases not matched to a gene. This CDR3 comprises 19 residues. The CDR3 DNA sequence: TGTGCCAGCAGTTTAGGACAGGGGGGCATTACCGGGACTAGCTACGAGCAGTACTTC. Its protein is CASSLGQGGITGTSYEQYF.

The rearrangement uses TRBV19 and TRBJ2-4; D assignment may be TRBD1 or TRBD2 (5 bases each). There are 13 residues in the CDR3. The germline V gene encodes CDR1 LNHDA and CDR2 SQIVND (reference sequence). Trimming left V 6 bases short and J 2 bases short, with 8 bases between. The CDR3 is CASSRDPKNIQYF. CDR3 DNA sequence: TGTGCCAGTAGCCGGGACCCCAAAAACATTCAGTACTTC.

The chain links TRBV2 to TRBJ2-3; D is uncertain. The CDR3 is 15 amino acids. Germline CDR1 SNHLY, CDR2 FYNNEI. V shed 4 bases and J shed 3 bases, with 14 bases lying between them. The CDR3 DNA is TGTGCCAGCAGTGGGATGAACCTTAGGACAGATACGCAGTATTTT. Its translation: CASSGMNLRTDTQYF. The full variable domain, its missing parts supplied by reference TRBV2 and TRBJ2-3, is EPEVTQTPSHQVTQMGQEVILRCVPISNHLYFYWYRQILGQKVEFLVSFYNNEISEKSEIFDDQFSVERPDGSNFTLKIRSTKLEDSAMYFCASSGMNLRTDTQYFGPGTRLTVL.

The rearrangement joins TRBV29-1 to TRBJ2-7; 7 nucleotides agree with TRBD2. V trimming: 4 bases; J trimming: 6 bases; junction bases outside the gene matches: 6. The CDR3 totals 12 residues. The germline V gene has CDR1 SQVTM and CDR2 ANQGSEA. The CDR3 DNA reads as TGCAGCGTTGGGCGGGAGCCCGGCGAGCAGTACTTC. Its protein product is CSVGREPGEQYF.

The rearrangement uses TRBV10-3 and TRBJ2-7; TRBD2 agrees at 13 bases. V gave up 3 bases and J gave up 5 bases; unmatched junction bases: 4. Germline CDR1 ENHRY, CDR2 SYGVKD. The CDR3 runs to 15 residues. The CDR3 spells CAISDGLAGVDEQYF. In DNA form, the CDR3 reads TGTGCCATCAGTGACGGACTAGCGGGAGTAGACGAGCAGTACTTC.

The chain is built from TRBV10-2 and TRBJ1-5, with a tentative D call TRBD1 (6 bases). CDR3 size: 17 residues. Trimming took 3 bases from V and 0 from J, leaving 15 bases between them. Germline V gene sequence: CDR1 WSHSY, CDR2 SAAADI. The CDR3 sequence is CASSDRGGDVSNQPQHF. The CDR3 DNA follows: TGCGCCAGCAGTGACAGGGGTGGTGATGTTAGCAATCAGCCCCAGCATTTT.

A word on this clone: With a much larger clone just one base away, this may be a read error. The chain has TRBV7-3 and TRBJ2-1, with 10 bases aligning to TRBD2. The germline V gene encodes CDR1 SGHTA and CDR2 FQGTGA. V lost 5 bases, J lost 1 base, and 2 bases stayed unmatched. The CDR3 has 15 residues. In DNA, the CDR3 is TGTGCCAGCAGCCTACTAGCGGGATCCTACAATGAGCAGTTCTTC. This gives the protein CASSLLAGSYNEQFF.

The CDR3 DNA is TGTGCCAGTAGTACTGGGACTAGCGGGTTTATTAGCACAGATACGCAGTATTTT. Its translation: CASSTGTSGFISTDTQYF. This chain joins TRBV19 and TRBJ2-3; 12 bases agree with TRBD2. Germline lookup yields CDR1 LNHDA and CDR2 SQIVND (reference sequence). The CDR3 has 18 amino acids. J gave up 0 bases and V 4 bases, and 8 bases lay outside the gene matches.

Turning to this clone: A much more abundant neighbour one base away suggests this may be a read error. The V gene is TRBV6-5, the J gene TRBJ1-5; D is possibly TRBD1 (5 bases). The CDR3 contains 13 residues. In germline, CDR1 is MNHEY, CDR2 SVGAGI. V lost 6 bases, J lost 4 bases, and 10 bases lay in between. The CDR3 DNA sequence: TGTGCCAGCAGACGCGACAGAAATCAGCCCCAGCATTTT. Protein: CASRRDRNQPQHF.

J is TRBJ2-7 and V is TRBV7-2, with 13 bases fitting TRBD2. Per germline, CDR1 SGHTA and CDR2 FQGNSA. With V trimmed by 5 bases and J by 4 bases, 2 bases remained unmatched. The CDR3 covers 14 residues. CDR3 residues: CASSPTSGRYEQYF. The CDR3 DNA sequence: TGTGCCAGCAGCCCGACTAGCGGGAGGTACGAGCAGTACTTC.

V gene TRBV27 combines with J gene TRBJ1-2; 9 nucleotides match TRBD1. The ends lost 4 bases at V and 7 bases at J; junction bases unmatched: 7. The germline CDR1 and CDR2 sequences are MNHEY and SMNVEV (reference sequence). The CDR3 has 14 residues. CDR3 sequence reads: CASSSGTGLGGYTF. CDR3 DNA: TGTGCCAGCAGTTCCGGGACAGGGTTGGGTGGCTACACCTTC.

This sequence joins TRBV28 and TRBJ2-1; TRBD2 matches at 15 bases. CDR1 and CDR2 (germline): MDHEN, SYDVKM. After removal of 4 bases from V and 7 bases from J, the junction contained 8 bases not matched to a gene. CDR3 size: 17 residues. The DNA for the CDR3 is TGTGCCAGCAGTTCCTGGACTAGCGGGAGGGCCCGGAATGAGCAGTTCTTC. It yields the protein CASSSWTSGRARNEQFF.